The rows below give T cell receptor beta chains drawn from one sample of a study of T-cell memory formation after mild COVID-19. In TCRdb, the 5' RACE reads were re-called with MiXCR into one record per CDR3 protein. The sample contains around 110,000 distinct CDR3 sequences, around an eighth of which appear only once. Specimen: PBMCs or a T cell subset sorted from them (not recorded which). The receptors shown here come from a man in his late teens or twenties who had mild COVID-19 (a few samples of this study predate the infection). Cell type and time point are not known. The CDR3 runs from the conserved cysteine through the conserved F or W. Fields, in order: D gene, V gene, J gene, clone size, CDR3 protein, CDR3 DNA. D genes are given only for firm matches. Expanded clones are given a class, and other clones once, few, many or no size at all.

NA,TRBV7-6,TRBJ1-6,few,CASSLALAGDSPLHF,TGTGCCAGCAGCTTAGCGCTCGCAGGGGATTCACCCCTCCACTTT
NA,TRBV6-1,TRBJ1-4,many,CASSRETGGTNEKLFF,TGTGCCAGCAGTCGCGAGACAGGAGGAACTAATGAAAAACTGTTTTTT
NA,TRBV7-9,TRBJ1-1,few,CASRTPGDTEAFF,TGTGCCAGCAGAACACCAGGGGACACTGAAGCTTTCTTT
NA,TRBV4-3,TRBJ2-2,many,CAAGSTGELFF,TGCGCCGCGGGGTCCACCGGGGAGCTGTTTTTT
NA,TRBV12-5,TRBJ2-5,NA,CASGPDRETQYF,TGTGCTAGTGGTCCCGATCGGGAGACCCAGTACTTC
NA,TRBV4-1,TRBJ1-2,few,CASSLSGVGYTF,TGCGCCAGCAGCCTAAGTGGGGTCGGCTACACCTTC
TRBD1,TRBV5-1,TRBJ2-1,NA,CASSDSTGMLNEQFF,TGCGCCAGTTCCGATTCGACAGGGATGCTCAATGAGCAGTTCTTC
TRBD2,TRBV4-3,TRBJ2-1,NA,CASSQLRGAIYNEQFF,TGCGCCAGCAGCCAGCTGCGGGGGGCGATCTACAATGAGCAGTTCTTC
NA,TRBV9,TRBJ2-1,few,CASSVRDSVYNEQFF,TGTGCCAGCAGCGTTCGGGATAGCGTCTACAATGAGCAGTTCTTC
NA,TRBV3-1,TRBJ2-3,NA,CASTSTDTQYF,TGTGCCAGCACCTCCACAGATACGCAGTATTTT
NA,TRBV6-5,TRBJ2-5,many,CASSYSSSARTQYF,TGTGCCAGCAGTTACTCGTCTAGCGCCCGGACCCAGTACTTC
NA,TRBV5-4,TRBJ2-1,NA,CASSLDSYSSYNEQFF,TGTGCCAGCAGCTTGGACAGTTACAGCTCCTACAATGAGCAGTTCTTC
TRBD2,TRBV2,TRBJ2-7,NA,CASSDPRAGGDEQYF,TGTGCCAGCAGTGACCCCAGGGCGGGGGGGGATGAGCAGTACTTC
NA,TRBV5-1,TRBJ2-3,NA,CASCVSDPMDTQYF,TGCGCCAGCTGCGTCTCTGACCCGATGGATACGCAGTATTTT
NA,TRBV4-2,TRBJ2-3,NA,CASSPEGITDTQYF,TGTGCCAGCAGCCCGGAAGGGATCACAGATACGCAGTATTTT